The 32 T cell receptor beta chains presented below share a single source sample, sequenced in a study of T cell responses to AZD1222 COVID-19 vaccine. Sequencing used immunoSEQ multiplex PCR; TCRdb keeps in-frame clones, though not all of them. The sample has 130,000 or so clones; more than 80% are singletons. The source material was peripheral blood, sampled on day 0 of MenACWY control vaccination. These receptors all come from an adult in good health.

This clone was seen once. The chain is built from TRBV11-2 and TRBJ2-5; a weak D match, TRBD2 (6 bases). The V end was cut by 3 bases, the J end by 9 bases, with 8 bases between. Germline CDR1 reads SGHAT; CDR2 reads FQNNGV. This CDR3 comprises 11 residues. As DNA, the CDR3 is TGTGCCAGCAGCTTGGAGGGGCCCCAGTACTTC. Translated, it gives CASSLEGPQYF. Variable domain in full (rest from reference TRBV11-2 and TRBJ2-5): EAGVAQSPRYKIIEKRQSVAFWCNPISGHATLYWYQQILGQGPKLLIQFQNNGVVDDSQLPKDRFSAERLKGVDSTLKIQPAKLEDSAVYLCASSLEGPQYFGPGTRLLVL.

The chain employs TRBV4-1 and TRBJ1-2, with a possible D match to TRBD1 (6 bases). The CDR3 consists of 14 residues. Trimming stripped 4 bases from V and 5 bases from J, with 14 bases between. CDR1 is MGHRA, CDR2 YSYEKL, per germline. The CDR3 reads CASSPGSGAYGYTF. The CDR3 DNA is TGCGCCAGCAGCCCAGGGTCAGGGGCTTATGGCTACACCTTC.

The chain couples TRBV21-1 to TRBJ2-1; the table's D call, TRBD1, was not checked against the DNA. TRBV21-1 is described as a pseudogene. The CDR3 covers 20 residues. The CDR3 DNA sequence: TGTGCCAGCAGCAAAGATGGGGGCCGGGACCCAAAGGATTCCTACAATGAGCAGTTCTTC. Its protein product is CASSKDGGRDPKDSYNEQFF.

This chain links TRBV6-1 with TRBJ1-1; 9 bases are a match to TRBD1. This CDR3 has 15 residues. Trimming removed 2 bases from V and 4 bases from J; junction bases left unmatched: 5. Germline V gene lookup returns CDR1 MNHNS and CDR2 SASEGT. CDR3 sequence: CASSEPTGGTTEAFF. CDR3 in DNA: TGTGCCAGCAGTGAACCGACAGGGGGGACCACTGAAGCTTTCTTT.

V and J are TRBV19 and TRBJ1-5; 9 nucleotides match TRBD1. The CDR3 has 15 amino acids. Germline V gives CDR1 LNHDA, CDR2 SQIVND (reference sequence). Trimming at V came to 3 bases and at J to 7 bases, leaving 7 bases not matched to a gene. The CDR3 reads CASSILGQGPQPQHF. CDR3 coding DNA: TGTGCCAGTAGTATTCTAGGACAGGGGCCACAGCCCCAGCATTTT.

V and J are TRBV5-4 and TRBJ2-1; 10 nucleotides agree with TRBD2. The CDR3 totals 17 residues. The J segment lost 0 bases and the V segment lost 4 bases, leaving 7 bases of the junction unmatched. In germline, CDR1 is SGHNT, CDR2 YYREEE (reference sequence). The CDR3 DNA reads TGTGCCAGCAGCCCGGGCCCTAGCGGGAGCTCCTACAATGAGCAGTTCTTC. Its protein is CASSPGPSGSSYNEQFF.

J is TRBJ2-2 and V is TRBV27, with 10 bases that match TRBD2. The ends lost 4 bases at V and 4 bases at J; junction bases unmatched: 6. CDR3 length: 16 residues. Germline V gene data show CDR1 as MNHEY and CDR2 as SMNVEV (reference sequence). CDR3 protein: CASSSGLAGVTGELFF. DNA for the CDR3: TGTGCCAGCAGTTCGGGTCTAGCGGGAGTCACCGGGGAGCTGTTTTTT.

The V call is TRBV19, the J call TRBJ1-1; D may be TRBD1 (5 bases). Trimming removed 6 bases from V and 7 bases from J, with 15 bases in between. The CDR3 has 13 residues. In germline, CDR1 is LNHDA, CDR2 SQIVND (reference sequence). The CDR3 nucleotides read TGTGCCAGTAGATTCTCCGGGGGGGTTGAAGCTTTCTTT. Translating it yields CASRFSGGVEAFF.

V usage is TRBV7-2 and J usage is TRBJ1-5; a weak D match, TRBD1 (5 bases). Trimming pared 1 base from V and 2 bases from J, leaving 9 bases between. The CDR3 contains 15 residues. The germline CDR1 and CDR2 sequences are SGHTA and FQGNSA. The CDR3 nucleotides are TGTGCCAGCAGCTTAGGGGGCAGGGGCAATCAGCCCCAGCATTTT. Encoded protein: CASSLGGRGNQPQHF.

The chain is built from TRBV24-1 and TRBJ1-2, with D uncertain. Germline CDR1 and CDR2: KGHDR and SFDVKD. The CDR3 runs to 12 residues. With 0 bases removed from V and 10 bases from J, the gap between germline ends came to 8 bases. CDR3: CATSDLTEFYTF. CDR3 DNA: TGTGCCACCAGTGATTTGACAGAATTCTACACCTTC.

For the CDR3, the DNA is TGCGCCAGCAGCCTTGGACACTTCATTTCAAATCAGCCCCAGCATTTT. It encodes CASSLGHFISNQPQHF. J is TRBJ1-5 and V is TRBV4-3; weak D call: TRBD1 (5 bases). The V gene's germline CDR1 is LGHNA and CDR2 YSLEER. The V and J ends lost 4 bases and 4 bases respectively, with 17 bases between them. This CDR3 region has 16 residues.

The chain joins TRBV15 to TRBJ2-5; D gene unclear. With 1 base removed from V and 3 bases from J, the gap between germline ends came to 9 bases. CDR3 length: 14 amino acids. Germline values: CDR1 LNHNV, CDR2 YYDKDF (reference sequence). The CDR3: CATSRVLAEETQYF. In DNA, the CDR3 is TGTGCCACCAGCAGAGTTTTGGCGGAAGAGACCCAGTACTTC.

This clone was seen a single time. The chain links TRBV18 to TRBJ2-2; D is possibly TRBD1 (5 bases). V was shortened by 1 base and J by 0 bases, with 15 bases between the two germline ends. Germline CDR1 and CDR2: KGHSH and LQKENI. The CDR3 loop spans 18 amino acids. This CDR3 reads CASSPLPRWTTNTGELFF. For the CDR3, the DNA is TGTGCCAGCTCACCACTTCCACGTTGGACAACGAACACCGGGGAGCTGTTTTTT.

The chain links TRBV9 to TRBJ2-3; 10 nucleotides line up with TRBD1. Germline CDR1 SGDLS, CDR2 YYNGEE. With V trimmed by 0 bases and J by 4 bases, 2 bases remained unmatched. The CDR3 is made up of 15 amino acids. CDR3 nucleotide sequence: TGTGCCAGCAGCGTAGGGACAGGGGGGCCAGATACGCAGTATTTT. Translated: CASSVGTGGPDTQYF. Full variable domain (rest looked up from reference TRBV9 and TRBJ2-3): DSGVTQTPKHLITATGQRVTLRCSPRSGDLSVYWYQQSLDQGLQFLIQYYNGEERAKGNILERFSAQQFPDLHSELNLSSLELGDSALYFCASSVGTGGPDTQYFGPGTRLTVL.

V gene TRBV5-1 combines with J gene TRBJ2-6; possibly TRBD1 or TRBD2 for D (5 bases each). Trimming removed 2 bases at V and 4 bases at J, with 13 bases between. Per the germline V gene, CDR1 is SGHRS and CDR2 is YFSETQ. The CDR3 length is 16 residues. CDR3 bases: TGCGCCAGCAGCTTAGAGGGGAATACCGGGGCCAACGTCCTGACTTTC. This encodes CASSLEGNTGANVLTF.

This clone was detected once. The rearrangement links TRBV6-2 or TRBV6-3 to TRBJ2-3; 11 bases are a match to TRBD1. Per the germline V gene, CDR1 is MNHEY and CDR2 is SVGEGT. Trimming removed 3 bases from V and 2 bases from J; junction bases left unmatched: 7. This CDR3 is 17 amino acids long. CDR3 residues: CASSYRFGQGATDTQYF. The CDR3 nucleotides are TGTGCCAGCAGTTATCGATTCGGACAGGGGGCCACAGATACGCAGTATTTT.

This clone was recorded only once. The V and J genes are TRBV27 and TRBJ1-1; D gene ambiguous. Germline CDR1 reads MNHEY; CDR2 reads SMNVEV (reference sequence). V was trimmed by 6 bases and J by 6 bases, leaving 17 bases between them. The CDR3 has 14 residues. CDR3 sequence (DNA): TGTGCCAGCAGCCTATCCCCTGGATCAGCTGAAGCTTTCTTT. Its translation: CASSLSPGSAEAFF.

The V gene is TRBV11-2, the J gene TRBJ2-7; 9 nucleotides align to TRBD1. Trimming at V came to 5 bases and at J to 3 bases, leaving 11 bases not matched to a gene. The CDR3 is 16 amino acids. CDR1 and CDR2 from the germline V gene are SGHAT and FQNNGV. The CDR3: CASSPVARQGDYEQYF. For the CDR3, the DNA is TGTGCCAGCAGCCCCGTGGCCCGACAGGGGGACTACGAGCAGTACTTC.

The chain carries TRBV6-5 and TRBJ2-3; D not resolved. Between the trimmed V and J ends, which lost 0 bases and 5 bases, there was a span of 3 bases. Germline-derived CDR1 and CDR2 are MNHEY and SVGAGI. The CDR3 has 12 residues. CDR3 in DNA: TGTGCCAGCAGTTACTCGGGAGATACGCAGTATTTT. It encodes CASSYSGDTQYF.

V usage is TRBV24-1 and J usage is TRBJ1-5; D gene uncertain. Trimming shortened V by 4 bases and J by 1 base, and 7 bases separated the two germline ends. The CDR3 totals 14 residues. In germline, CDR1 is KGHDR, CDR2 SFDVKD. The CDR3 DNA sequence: TGTGCCACCAGTGAGGCACAAAGCAATCAGCCCCAGCATTTT. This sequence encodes CATSEAQSNQPQHF.

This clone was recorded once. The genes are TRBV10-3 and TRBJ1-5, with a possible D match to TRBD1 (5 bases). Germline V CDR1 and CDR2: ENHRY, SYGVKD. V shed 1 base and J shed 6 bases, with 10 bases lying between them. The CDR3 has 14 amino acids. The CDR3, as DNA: TGTGCCATCAGTGAGTTGGGGCTGGGTCAGCCCCAGCATTTT. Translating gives CAISELGLGQPQHF.

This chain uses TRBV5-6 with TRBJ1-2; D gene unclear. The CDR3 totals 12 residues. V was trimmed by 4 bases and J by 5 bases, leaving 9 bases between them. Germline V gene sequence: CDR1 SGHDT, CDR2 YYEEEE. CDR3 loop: CASSILKYGYTF. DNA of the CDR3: TGTGCCAGCAGCATCTTAAAGTATGGCTACACCTTC. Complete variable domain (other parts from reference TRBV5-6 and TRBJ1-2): DAGVTQSPTHLIKTRGQQVTLRCSPKSGHDTVSWYQQALGQGPQFIFQYYEEEERQRGNFPDRFSGHQFPNYSSELNVNALLLGDSALYLCASSILKYGYTFGSGTRLTVV.

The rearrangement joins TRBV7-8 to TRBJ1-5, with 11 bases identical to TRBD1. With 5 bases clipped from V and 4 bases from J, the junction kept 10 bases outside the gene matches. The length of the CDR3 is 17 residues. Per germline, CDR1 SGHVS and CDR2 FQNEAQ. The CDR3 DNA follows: TGTGCCAGCAGCCTATCCTCCGGACAGGGGGCGAATCAGCCCCAGCATTTT. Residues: CASSLSSGQGANQPQHF.

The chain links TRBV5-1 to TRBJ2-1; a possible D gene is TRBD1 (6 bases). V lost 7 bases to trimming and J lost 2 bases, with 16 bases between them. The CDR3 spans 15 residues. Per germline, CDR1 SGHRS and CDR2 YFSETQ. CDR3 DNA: TGCGCCAGCGGCCGGGACACCCCGACCTACAATGAGCAGTTCTTC. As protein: CASGRDTPTYNEQFF.

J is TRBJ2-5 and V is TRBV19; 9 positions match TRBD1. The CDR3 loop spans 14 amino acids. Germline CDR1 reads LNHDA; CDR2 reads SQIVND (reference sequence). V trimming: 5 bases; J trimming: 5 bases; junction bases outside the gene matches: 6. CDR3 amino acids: CASSPHRGPETQYF. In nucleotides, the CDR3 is TGTGCCAGTAGTCCCCACAGGGGGCCCGAGACCCAGTACTTC.

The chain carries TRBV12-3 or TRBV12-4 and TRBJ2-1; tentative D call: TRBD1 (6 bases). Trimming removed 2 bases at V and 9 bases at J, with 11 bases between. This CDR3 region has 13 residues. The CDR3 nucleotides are TGTGCCAGCAGTTTACAGGGGCGGAGTGAGCAGTTCTTC. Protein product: CASSLQGRSEQFF.

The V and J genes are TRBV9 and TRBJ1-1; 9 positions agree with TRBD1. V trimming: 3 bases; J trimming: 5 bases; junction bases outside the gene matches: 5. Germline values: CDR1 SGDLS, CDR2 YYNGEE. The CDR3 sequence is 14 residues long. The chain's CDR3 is CASSAGQGPTEAFF. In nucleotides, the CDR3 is TGTGCCAGCAGCGCGGGACAGGGACCTACTGAAGCTTTCTTT.

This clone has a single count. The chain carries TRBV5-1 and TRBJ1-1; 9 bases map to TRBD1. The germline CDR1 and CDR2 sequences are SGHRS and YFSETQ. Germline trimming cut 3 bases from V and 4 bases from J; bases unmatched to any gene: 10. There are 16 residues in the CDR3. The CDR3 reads CASSSRQGVLGTEAFF. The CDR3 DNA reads TGCGCCAGCAGCTCGCGACAGGGGGTGTTAGGCACTGAAGCTTTCTTT.

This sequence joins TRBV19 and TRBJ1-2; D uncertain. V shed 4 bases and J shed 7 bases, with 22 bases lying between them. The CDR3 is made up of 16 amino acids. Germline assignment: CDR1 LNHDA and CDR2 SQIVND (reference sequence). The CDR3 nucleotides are TGTGCCAGTAGTACCCGGGCGGGCGCTACCCTCTCTGGCTACACCTTC. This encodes CASSTRAGATLSGYTF.

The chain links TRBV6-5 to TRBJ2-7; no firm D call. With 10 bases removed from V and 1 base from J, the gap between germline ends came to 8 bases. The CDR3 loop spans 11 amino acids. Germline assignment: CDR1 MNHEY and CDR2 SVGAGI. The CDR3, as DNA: TGTGCCACCGGGCGATCCTACGAGCAGTACTTC. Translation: CATGRSYEQYF.

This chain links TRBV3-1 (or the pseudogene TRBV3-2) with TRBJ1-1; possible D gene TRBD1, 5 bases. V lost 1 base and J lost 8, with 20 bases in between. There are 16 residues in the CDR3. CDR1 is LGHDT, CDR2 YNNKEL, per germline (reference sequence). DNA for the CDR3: TGTGCCAGCAGCCAAGCAAAGGAGCGACGGCAGGGCGAAGCTTTCTTT. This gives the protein CASSQAKERRQGEAFF.

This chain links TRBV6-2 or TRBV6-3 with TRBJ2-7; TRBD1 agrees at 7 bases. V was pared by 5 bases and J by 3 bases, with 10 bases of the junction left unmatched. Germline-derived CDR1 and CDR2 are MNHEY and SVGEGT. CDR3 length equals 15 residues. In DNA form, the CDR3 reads TGTGCCAGCAGTCCCCGAGACAGGGATGACTACGAGCAGTACTTC. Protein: CASSPRDRDDYEQYF.